A selection of T cell receptor beta chains follows, all from one sample in a study of cytomegalovirus exposure and HLA in healthy donors. Using immunoSEQ multiplex PCR, the repertoire was profiled, and TCRdb retains in-frame clones only, with some absent. Of some 130,000 clones in the sample, roughly 78% are singletons; the top ten hold 2.5% to 3.5%. The material sequenced was PBMCs. These receptor sequences come from a woman between 25 and 40 years old in good health and CMV-seropositive. Each CDR3 is given with its conserved first and last residue. A D gene is named only where the DNA matches it firmly. The listing skips clone size in some rows; elsewhere it reads once, few, many or a size class.

TRBJ2-7 NA TRBV29-1 NA 11 TGCAGCGTTGAAGGAGCCTACGAGCAGTACTTC CSVEGAYEQYF
TRBJ1-2 NA TRBV29-1 NA 17 TGCAGCGTTGAGGGGGCCCTTACTGAAAACTATAACTATGGCTACACCTTC CSVEGALTENYNYGYTF
TRBJ1-2 NA TRBV6-6 NA 13 TGTGCCAGTACCCCGAGGGGGGGCTATGGCTACACCTTC CASTPRGGYGYTF
TRBJ2-2 few TRBV5-4 TRBD1 15 TGTGCCAGCAGCTTATTACAGGGGGCTGGCGGGGAGCTGTTTTTT CASSLLQGAGGELFF
TRBJ2-7 NA TRBV9 NA 14 TGTGCCAGCAGCCCAACCCTTGACAGCTACGAGCAGTACTTC CASSPTLDSYEQYF
TRBJ2-1 once TRBV7-6 NA 16 TGTGCCAGCAGCGAAACCCCCGGGTCCGTCGGCAATGAGCAGTTCTTC CASSETPGSVGNEQFF
TRBJ2-3 few TRBV15 NA 14 TGTGCCACCAGCAGAGATGTTAGAACAGATACGCAGTATTTT CATSRDVRTDTQYF
TRBJ2-3 NA TRBV14 NA 15 TGTGCCAGCAGCCAAGATGCCAAGAGGGCAGATACGCAGTATTTT CASSQDAKRADTQYF
TRBJ2-1 once TRBV28 NA 15 TGTGCCAGCAGCCTAACCCCGAGCTCCTACAATGAGCAGTTCTTC CASSLTPSSYNEQFF
TRBJ1-2 NA TRBV21-1 NA 12 TGTGCCAGCAACCAACAGGGTGGTGGCTACACCTTC CASNQQGGGYTF
TRBJ2-2 few TRBV6-6 NA 16 TGTGCCAGCAGTTACTCGATTGGGGGCTTCACCGGGGAGCTGTTTTTT CASSYSIGGFTGELFF
TRBJ2-2 NA TRBV9 NA 19 TGTGCCAGCAGCGTAAATCAAGGGGACGACAGGTATGACACCGGGGAGCTGTTTTTT CASSVNQGDDRYDTGELFF
TRBJ2-3 NA TRBV30 TRBD2 14 TGTGCCTGGACTACTAGCGGGGGACCGTATACGCAGTATTTT CAWTTSGGPYTQYF
TRBJ2-2 NA TRBV7-2 TRBD2 17 TGTGCCAGCAGCTTAGTAGGGCTAGCGGGATTCACCGGGGAGCTGTTTTTT CASSLVGLAGFTGELFF
TRBJ2-5 once TRBV6-1 TRBD2 15 TGTGCCAGCAGACCAGCGGGGGGGCCGGGGGAGACCCAGTACTTC CASRPAGGPGETQYF
TRBJ2-3 few TRBV5-5 NA 14 TGTGCCAGCAGCTGGGGGGGCGCGACAGATACGCAGTATTTT CASSWGGATDTQYF
TRBJ2-7 NA TRBV4-1 NA 15 TGCGCCAGCAGCCAAGAAACCCATAGCTCCTACGAGCAGTACTTC CASSQETHSSYEQYF
TRBJ1-1 NA TRBV10-3 NA 15 TGTGCCATCAGTGAGAGTAGCCTTGGGGGGACTGAAGCTTTCTTT CAISESSLGGTEAFF
TRBJ2-2 NA TRBV7-3 NA 15 TGTGCCAGCAGCTTCCAGGGTATAGGGACCGGGGAGCTGTTTTTT CASSFQGIGTGELFF
TRBJ1-2 NA TRBV5-1 NA 14 TGCGCCAGCAGCTTACAGGGATATACAGATGGCTACACCTTC CASSLQGYTDGYTF
TRBJ1-4 NA TRBV28 NA 12 TGTGCGGGGGGGCGGGCTAATGAAAAACTGTTTTTT CAGGRANEKLFF
TRBJ2-6 few TRBV27 NA 16 TGTGCCAGCACAAGGGGCTCCGGGTACGGGGCCAACGTCCTGACTTTC CASTRGSGYGANVLTF
TRBJ1-2 NA TRBV28 TRBD1 14 TGTGCCAGCAGTTCGAGCGGGACAGGGGATGGCTACACCTTC CASSSSGTGDGYTF
TRBJ2-5 NA TRBV6-1 NA 13 TGTGCCAGCAGGCAGGGGGGCGTAGAGACCCAGTACTTC CASRQGGVETQYF
TRBJ2-7 NA TRBV11-2 NA 16 TGTGCCAGCAGCCTAACCCAGGGGAGTTTCTCCTACGAGCAGTACTTC CASSLTQGSFSYEQYF
TRBJ2-7 NA TRBV5-4 NA 14 TGTGCCAGCAGACCTCAGGGGACAACCTACGAGCAGTACTTC CASRPQGTTYEQYF
TRBJ1-3 once TRBV7-9 NA 14 TGTGCCAGCAGCGTGGACAACCCTGGAAACACCATATATTTT CASSVDNPGNTIYF
TRBJ2-7 NA TRBV28 TRBD2 15 TGTGCCAGCAGTCCCTTCAGGGAGGGTTTGAGAGAGCAGTACTTC CASSPFREGLREQYF
TRBJ2-3 NA TRBV7-9 TRBD1 15 TGTGCCAGCAGCCGCAGACAGGGACACACAGATACGCAGTATTTT CASSRRQGHTDTQYF
TRBJ1-2 NA TRBV2 NA 14 TGTGCCAGCAGCGAGGACAAGTCTAACTATGGCTACACCTTC CASSEDKSNYGYTF
TRBJ2-7 NA TRBV28 TRBD2 17 TGTGCCAGCAGTTCCGCGGGGACGAGCGGGGGCTACTACGAGCAGTACTTC CASSSAGTSGGYYEQYF
TRBJ1-5 NA TRBV4-2 TRBD1 15 TGTGCCAGCAGCCAAATCGGACAGGCCAATCAGCCCCAGCATTTT CASSQIGQANQPQHF
TRBJ2-7 NA TRBV2 TRBD1 13 TGTGCCAGAGCTCGGGACAGCCCCTACGAGCAGTACTTC CARARDSPYEQYF
TRBJ1-2 NA TRBV6-1 NA 13 TGTGCCAGCAGTGCGAACAGGGATGGAGGCTACACCTTC CASSANRDGGYTF
TRBJ1-1 NA TRBV11-2 NA 12 TGTGCCAGCAGCTCCCGAGTCACTGAAGCTTTCTTT CASSSRVTEAFF
TRBJ2-3 NA TRBV5-1 TRBD2 16 TGCGCCAGCAGCTTGCGAACTAGCGGGCGCACAGATACGCAGTATTTT CASSLRTSGRTDTQYF
TRBJ2-1 NA TRBV5-1 NA 13 TGCGCCAGCAGCTTGGGAGGGCCCGGTGAGCAGTTCTTC CASSLGGPGEQFF
TRBJ2-1 NA TRBV21-1 NA 16 TGTGCCAGCAGCAAAGTTGGCGGGGGGATGTACAATGAGCAGTTCTTC CASSKVGGGMYNEQFF
TRBJ1-6 once TRBV7-2 NA 15 TGTGCCAGCAGCCCGCACAGGGTTAAAAATTCACCCCTCCACTTT CASSPHRVKNSPLHF
TRBJ2-7 few TRBV10-3 NA 14 TGTGCCATCAAGGGTCGGGGTAGCTCCTACGAGCAGTACTTC CAIKGRGSSYEQYF
TRBJ1-4 NA TRBV6-1 NA 14 TGTGCCAGCACACCGGGATCAACTAATGAAAAACTGTTTTTT CASTPGSTNEKLFF
TRBJ1-5 NA TRBV7-9 NA 16 TGTGCCAGCAGCGAAGAGGGAGAGTGGGGCAATCAGCCCCAGCATTTT CASSEEGEWGNQPQHF
TRBJ1-4 NA TRBV7-8 NA 16 TGTGCCAGCAGCTTAGATTCAGGACAGACTAATGAAAAACTGTTTTTT CASSLDSGQTNEKLFF
TRBJ2-7 few TRBV4-1 TRBD1 14 TGCGCCAGCAGCCGGGACAGGGCGGCCTACGAGCAGTACTTC CASSRDRAAYEQYF
TRBJ2-5 NA TRBV7-8 NA 13 TGTGCCAGCAGCTTAGGGCAGCAAGAGACCCAGTACTTC CASSLGQQETQYF
TRBJ2-1 NA TRBV5-6 NA 13 TGTGCCAGCAGCTCCTGGTTGCCCGGTGAGCAGTTCTTC CASSSWLPGEQFF
TRBJ2-3 few TRBV7-3 TRBD1 14 TGTGCCAGCAGCCCCGACAGGGGGACAGATACGCAGTATTTT CASSPDRGTDTQYF
TRBJ1-6 once TRBV18 TRBD1 15 TGTGCCAGCTCAGGCACGACAGGGGTGGATTCACCCCTCCACTTT CASSGTTGVDSPLHF
TRBJ2-3 NA TRBV9 TRBD2 16 TGTGCCAGCAGCGTTACTAGCGGGATCAACACAGATACGCAGTATTTT CASSVTSGINTDTQYF
TRBJ1-4 NA TRBV10-3 TRBD1 14 TGTGCCATCAGACCGGACAGGGGGGTTGAAAAACTGTTTTTT CAIRPDRGVEKLFF